This T cell receptor (beta chain) was recorded in a study of OX40 agonist ivuxolimab in advanced cancers. This clone was counted a single time. Its antigen is still unknown. The method was immunoSEQ multiplex PCR; TCRdb's version includes in-frame clones alone and lacks a portion of them. Of about 39,000 clones in the sample, roughly four fifths were seen once. CDR1 and CDR2 from the germline V gene are WNHNN and SYGVQD (reference sequence). Unmatched junction bases numbered 4, after V lost 4 bases and J lost 6 bases. The CDR3 totals 15 residues. Findings and limits, study-wide: CD8+ T cells averaged more expanded clones than CD4+. Relatively little clonal expansion, among the lowest observed, appeared in partial responders at 0.1-3.0 mg/kg.

This rearrangement joins TRBV10-1 to TRBJ2-3, with TRBD2 identical over 13 bases. This receptor was taken from an adult with an advanced solid tumor such as melanoma, head and neck, liver or kidney cancer. The material was CD4+ or CD8+ T cells sorted from blood, obtained in a trial of the OX40 agonist ivuxolimab. CDR3 nucleotide sequence: TGCGCCAGCAGTGCGGGACTAGCGGGGCGGGATACGCAGTATTTT. It yields the protein CASSAGLAGRDTQYF.